Presented here are 24 T cell receptor beta chains from one specimen sequenced in a study of CD8 T cells in ankylosing spondylitis. Their antigens remain unidentified. The study's findings and limits: A TCR beta motif of 7 or 8 highly homologous variants appeared characteristic of ankylosing spondylitis blood.

TCRdb passed the 5' RACE reads through MiXCR, listing each CDR3 protein once. The sample carries about 220,000 distinct CDR3 sequences, roughly 6.6% recorded once. The material sequenced was blood, either unsorted or a sorted T cell fraction (not recorded which). These receptors were obtained from a male donor with ankylosing spondylitis.

This clonotype was seen a handful of times. The chain combines TRBV7-6 with TRBJ2-1; TRBD2 aligns across 9 bases. Germline V lookup: CDR1 SGHVS, CDR2 FNYEAQ. This CDR3 has 16 residues. V shed 4 bases, J shed 10 bases, and the junction held 14 bases outside the gene matches. The CDR3 DNA reads as TGTGCCAGCAGCTCCCTAGCGGGAAGGATCGCCGGCGAGCAGTTCTTC. Translated: CASSSLAGRIAGEQFF.

This clonotype was recorded at least ten times. The chain employs TRBV6-2 or TRBV6-3 and TRBJ2-1, with D uncertain. Trimming stripped 2 bases from V and 6 bases from J, with 8 bases between. The CDR3 is made up of 13 amino acids. Per germline, CDR1 MNHEY and CDR2 SVGEGT. This CDR3 is CASSYPGGNEQFF. CDR3 nucleotides: TGTGCCAGCAGTTACCCCGGTGGCAATGAGCAGTTCTTC.

This clonotype was detected ten times or more. The V gene is TRBV6-1, the J gene TRBJ2-3; TRBD2 matches 12 bases. CDR3 length: 19 amino acids. The ends lost 7 bases at V and 1 base at J; junction bases unmatched: 15. Germline CDR1 is MNHNS and CDR2 is SASEGT. The CDR3 reads CASTLIPPTSGSRTDTQYF. In nucleotides, the CDR3 is TGTGCCAGCACCCTTATCCCCCCGACTAGCGGGAGTCGCACAGATACGCAGTATTTT.

This clonotype occurred many times. The V gene is TRBV5-1, the J gene TRBJ1-3, with D possibly TRBD1 on 5 matching bases. CDR1 and CDR2 (germline): SGHRS, YFSETQ. This CDR3 is 17 amino acids long. The V end lost 0 bases, the J end lost 0 bases, and 13 bases lay between the germline ends. CDR3 in DNA: TGCGCCAGCAGCTTGGCAGGGTATGGGCCCTCTGGAAACACCATATATTTT. This encodes CASSLAGYGPSGNTIYF.

This clonotype showed up many times. V and J are TRBV9 and TRBJ1-1, with a weak D call TRBD1 (6 bases). Germline loops: CDR1 SGDLS, CDR2 YYNGEE. V was shortened by 5 bases and J by 1 base, with 15 bases between the two germline ends. The CDR3 has 15 amino acids. CDR3 sequence: CASSPEGHPNTEAFF. CDR3 nucleotide sequence: TGTGCCAGCAGTCCTGAGGGACATCCGAACACTGAAGCTTTCTTT.

CDR3 region: CASSYAGGLGYEQYF. CDR3 sequence (DNA): TGTGCCAGCAGTTACGCAGGGGGCCTGGGCTACGAGCAGTACTTC. V and J are TRBV6-5 and TRBJ2-7; 8 bases align to TRBD1. The CDR3 has 15 residues. Germline trimming cut 2 bases from V and 3 bases from J; bases unmatched to any gene: 6. The germline CDR1 and CDR2 sequences are MNHEY and SVGAGI.

Details on this clonotype: The junction does not match germline at one end; this may be a read error. V usage is TRBV7-7 and J usage is TRBJ2-1; D is uncertain. Germline-derived CDR1 and CDR2 are SSHAT and FNYEAQ (reference sequence). The CDR3 runs 15 residues. CDR3 in DNA: TGTGCTAGCAGCTTAGACCCCGGGCCCTACAATGAGCAGTTCTTC. Its translation: CASSLDPGPYNEQFF.

This clonotype was detected many times. V usage is TRBV12-3 or TRBV12-4 and J usage is TRBJ1-2; the D gene is possibly TRBD1 (5 bases). CDR3 length: 12 amino acids. V dropped 5 bases and J dropped 9 bases, with 13 bases sitting between them. The CDR3 region has the DNA TGTGCCAGCAGTCCCTGGGACGGCAGCTACACCTTC. This translates into CASSPWDGSYTF.

At least ten counts were recorded for this clonotype. The rearrangement joins TRBV10-3 to TRBJ2-7; TRBD1 matches 10 bases. The CDR3 has 15 residues. V shed 6 bases, J shed 3 bases, and the junction held 8 bases outside the gene matches. Germline V gene lookup returns CDR1 ENHRY and CDR2 SYGVKD. The CDR3 DNA reads TGTGCCATCAGCCTCCGGGACAGGGGCAACTACGAGCAGTACTTC. Translated, it gives CAISLRDRGNYEQYF.

This clonotype was picked up many times. The chain recombines TRBV7-9 with TRBJ1-1; the D gene is possibly TRBD1 (5 bases). Germline CDR1 is SEHNR and CDR2 is FQNEAQ (reference sequence). The CDR3 covers 14 residues. V lost 6 bases, J lost 5 bases, and 16 bases lay in between. CDR3 amino acids: CASRGRQRQTEAFF. In DNA, the CDR3 is TGTGCCAGCAGGGGAAGACAGAGGCAAACTGAAGCTTTCTTT. Together with reference TRBV7-9 and TRBJ1-1, the CDR3 gives the full variable domain: DTGVSQNPRHKITKRGQNVTFRCDPISEHNRLYWYRQTLGQGPEFLTYFQNEAQLEKSRLLSDRFSAERPKGSFSTLEIQRTEQGDSAMYLCASRGRQRQTEAFFGQGTRLTVV.

This clonotype was counted a few times. In nucleotides, the CDR3 is TGTGCCAGCAGTTTAGTGTGGAATCAGCCCCAGCATTTT. Translated, it gives CASSLVWNQPQHF. V and J are TRBV12-3 or TRBV12-4 and TRBJ1-5; D remains unclear. V shed 1 base and J shed 4 bases, with 5 bases lying between them. The CDR3 loop spans 13 amino acids.

This clonotype was seen at least ten times. The chain is built from TRBV6-5 and TRBJ2-1; no firm D call. Germline V gene sequence: CDR1 MNHEY, CDR2 SVGAGI. Trimming pared 0 bases from V and 10 bases from J, leaving 4 bases between. The CDR3 is 11 residues long. CDR3 sequence reads: CASSYSQEQFF. The CDR3 region has the DNA TGTGCCAGCAGTTACTCACAGGAGCAGTTCTTC.

This clonotype was counted at least ten times. V and J are TRBV7-2 and TRBJ2-1, with D possibly being TRBD1 (6 bases). The germline V gene encodes CDR1 SGHTA and CDR2 FQGNSA. Trimming took 4 bases from V and 9 from J, leaving 13 bases between them. CDR3 size: 13 residues. In DNA, the CDR3 is TGTGCCAGCAGCTCGCTGCCCAGGGGTGAGCAGTTCTTC. It specifies CASSSLPRGEQFF.

This clonotype appeared many times. The chain has TRBV6-1 and TRBJ2-7, with 8 bases aligning to TRBD2. From germline, CDR1 is MNHNS and CDR2 SASEGT. The CDR3 has 16 amino acids. V shed 6 bases, J shed 1 base, and the junction held 11 bases outside the gene matches. In DNA, the CDR3 is TGTGCCAGCAGAACCTCACGGGAGGGCCTTTCCTACGAGCAGTACTTC. Translating it yields CASRTSREGLSYEQYF.

This clonotype was observed at least ten times. The chain links TRBV6-2 or TRBV6-3 to TRBJ2-4; TRBD1 is a possible D gene (6 bases). CDR1 MNHEY and CDR2 SVGEGT come from the germline V gene. V lost 5 bases and J 3 bases, leaving 11 bases between the germline ends. This CDR3 contains 14 residues. The CDR3 DNA sequence: TGTGCCAGCAGTCCCCTGACAGGCAAAAACATTCAGTACTTC. As protein: CASSPLTGKNIQYF.

This clonotype was observed a handful of times. The chain combines TRBV7-6 with TRBJ2-1; the D gene is possibly TRBD2 (6 bases). Trimming pared 5 bases from V and 4 bases from J, leaving 21 bases between. CDR1 and CDR2 (germline): SGHVS, FNYEAQ. There are 17 residues in the CDR3. CDR3 residues: CASSLGSGQTIYNEQFF. CDR3 DNA: TGTGCCAGCAGCCTCGGGAGCGGGCAGACTATATACAATGAGCAGTTCTTC.

The J gene is TRBJ2-1, the V gene TRBV29-1, with a possible D match to TRBD2 (6 bases). The V end was cut by 4 bases, the J end by 9 bases, with 16 bases between. Germline CDR1 and CDR2: SQVTM and ANQGSEA. The CDR3 spans 13 residues. The CDR3 protein is CSVGSGEESEQFF. The CDR3 coding sequence is TGCAGCGTTGGCTCTGGGGAGGAGAGTGAGCAGTTCTTC.

This clonotype was seen a single time. The chain couples TRBV6-7 to TRBJ1-3; D remains unclear. TRBV6-7 is reported as an ORF; its role is uncertain. This CDR3 has 17 residues. V lost 2 bases and J 2 bases, leaving 16 bases between the germline ends. This CDR3 is CASSYEGIRSAGNTIYF. In DNA form, the CDR3 reads TGTGCCAGCAGTTACGAGGGCATTCGTTCGGCTGGAAACACCATATATTTT.

This clonotype was found many times. The chain combines TRBV6-2 or TRBV6-3 with TRBJ1-2; no clear D. Trimming cost V 6 bases and J 4 bases, with 9 bases left between them. Germline CDR1 is MNHEY and CDR2 is SVGEGT. The CDR3 loop spans 12 amino acids. The CDR3 here is CASSTVTYGYTF. CDR3 in DNA: TGTGCCAGCAGCACCGTAACCTATGGCTACACCTTC.

This clonotype was seen ten or more times. The chain uses TRBV5-1 and TRBJ2-1, with D maybe TRBD2 (5 bases). There are 16 residues in the CDR3. The V end was cut by 0 bases, the J end by 4 bases, with 14 bases between. Germline V gene data show CDR1 as SGHRS and CDR2 as YFSETQ. The CDR3 sequence: CASSLARSGKYNEQFF. CDR3 coding DNA: TGCGCCAGCAGCTTGGCCAGGAGCGGAAAGTACAATGAGCAGTTCTTC.

This clonotype was detected ten times or more. V gene TRBV5-1 combines with J gene TRBJ2-3; D gene unclear. This CDR3 is 14 amino acids long. Per the germline V gene, CDR1 is SGHRS and CDR2 is YFSETQ. With 0 bases removed from V and 4 bases from J, the gap between germline ends came to 9 bases. CDR3 amino acids: CASSLEQRADTQYF. DNA for the CDR3: TGCGCCAGCAGCTTGGAACAGCGCGCAGATACGCAGTATTTT.

The rearrangement links TRBV6-1 to TRBJ2-7; D is possibly TRBD1 (6 bases). Trimming cost V 6 bases and J 1 base, with 13 bases left between them. CDR1 is MNHNS, CDR2 SASEGT, per germline. The CDR3 sequence is 14 residues long. CDR3 coding DNA: TGTGCCAGCAGCCATGGGGGCCCATCCTACGAGCAGTACTTC. Residues: CASSHGGPSYEQYF.

This clonotype has a count of ten or more. The CDR3 coding sequence is TGTGCCACCAGTCTCGGAAGGGGTGAGCAGTTCTTC. This encodes CATSLGRGEQFF. The chain is built from TRBV24-1 and TRBJ2-1; tentatively, D is TRBD1 (5 bases). This CDR3 spans 12 amino acids. V gave up 6 bases and J gave up 9 bases, with 11 bases separating them. Germline V CDR1 and CDR2: KGHDR, SFDVKD.

The chain recombines TRBV7-6 with TRBJ2-1; TRBD2 matches at 8 bases. CDR1 SGHVS and CDR2 FNYEAQ come from the germline V gene. This CDR3 is built from 15 residues. V was pared by 5 bases and J by 2 bases, with 5 bases of the junction left unmatched. The CDR3 DNA reads as TGTGCCAGCAGCGTCGGGAGGGCGACCTACAATGAGCAGTTCTTC. As protein: CASSVGRATYNEQFF. The entire variable domain, with the rest obtained from reference TRBV7-6 and TRBJ2-1, is as follows: GAGVSQSPRYKVTKRGQDVALRCDPISGHVSLYWYRQALGQGPEFLTYFNYEAQQDKSGLPNDRFSAERPEGSISTLTIQRTEQRDSAMYRCASSVGRATYNEQFFGPGTRLTVL.